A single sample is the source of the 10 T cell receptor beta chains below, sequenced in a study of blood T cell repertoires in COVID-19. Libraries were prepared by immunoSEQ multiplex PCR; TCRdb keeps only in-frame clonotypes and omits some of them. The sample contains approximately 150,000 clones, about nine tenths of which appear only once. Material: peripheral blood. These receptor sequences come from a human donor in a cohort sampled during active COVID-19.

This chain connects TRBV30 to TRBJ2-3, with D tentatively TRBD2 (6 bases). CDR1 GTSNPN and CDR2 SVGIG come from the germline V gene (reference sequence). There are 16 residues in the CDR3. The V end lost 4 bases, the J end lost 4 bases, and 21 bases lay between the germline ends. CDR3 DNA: TGTGCCTGGACGCTCAACAGCCGTGGAGGGCCAGATACGCAGTATTTT. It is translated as CAWTLNSRGGPDTQYF.

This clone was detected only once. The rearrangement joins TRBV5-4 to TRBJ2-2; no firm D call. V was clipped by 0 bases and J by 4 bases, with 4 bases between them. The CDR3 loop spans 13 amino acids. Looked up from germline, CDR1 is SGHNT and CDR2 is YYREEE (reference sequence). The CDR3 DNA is TGTGCCAGCAGCTTGGGGCCCACCGGGGAGCTGTTTTTT. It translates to CASSLGPTGELFF.

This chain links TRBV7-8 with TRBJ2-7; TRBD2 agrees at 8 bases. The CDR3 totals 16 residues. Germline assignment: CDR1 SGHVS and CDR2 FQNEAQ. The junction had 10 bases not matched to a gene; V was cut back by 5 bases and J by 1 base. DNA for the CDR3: TGTGCCAGCAGCCCCCGGGAGGGGCGGGGTTCCTACGAGCAGTACTTC. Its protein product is CASSPREGRGSYEQYF.

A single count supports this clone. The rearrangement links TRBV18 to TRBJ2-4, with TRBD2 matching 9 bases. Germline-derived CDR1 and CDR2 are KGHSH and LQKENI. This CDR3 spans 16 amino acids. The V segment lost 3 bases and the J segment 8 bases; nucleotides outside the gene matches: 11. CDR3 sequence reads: CASSPIAGAPGDIQYF. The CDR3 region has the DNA TGTGCCAGCTCACCCATAGCGGGGGCGCCGGGAGACATTCAGTACTTC.

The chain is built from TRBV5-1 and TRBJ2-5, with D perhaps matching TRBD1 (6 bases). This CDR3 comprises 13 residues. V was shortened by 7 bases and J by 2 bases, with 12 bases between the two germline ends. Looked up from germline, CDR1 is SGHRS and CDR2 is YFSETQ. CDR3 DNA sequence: TGCGCCAGCCGAGGACAGAGTCAAGAGACCCAGTACTTC. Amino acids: CASRGQSQETQYF. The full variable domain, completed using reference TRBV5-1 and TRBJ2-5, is KAGVTQTPRYLIKTRGQQVTLSCSPISGHRSVSWYQQTPGQGLQFLFEYFSETQRNKGNFPGRFSGRQFSNSRSEMNVSTLELGDSALYLCASRGQSQETQYFGPGTRLLVL.

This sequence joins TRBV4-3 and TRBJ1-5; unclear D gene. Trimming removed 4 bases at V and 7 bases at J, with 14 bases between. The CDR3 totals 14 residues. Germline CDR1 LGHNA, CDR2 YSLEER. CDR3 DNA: TGCGCCAGCAGCCCGGGGAGAGGAGACCAGCCCCAGCATTTT. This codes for CASSPGRGDQPQHF.

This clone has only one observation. The CDR3 here is CASSEDRGLDTQYF. The CDR3 DNA is TGTGCCAGCAGCGAGGACAGGGGGCTGGATACGCAGTATTTT. The rearrangement links TRBV2 to TRBJ2-3, with TRBD1 identical over 11 bases. With 6 bases clipped from V and 6 bases from J, the junction kept 5 bases outside the gene matches. Germline V gene lookup returns CDR1 SNHLY and CDR2 FYNNEI. The CDR3 runs to 14 residues.

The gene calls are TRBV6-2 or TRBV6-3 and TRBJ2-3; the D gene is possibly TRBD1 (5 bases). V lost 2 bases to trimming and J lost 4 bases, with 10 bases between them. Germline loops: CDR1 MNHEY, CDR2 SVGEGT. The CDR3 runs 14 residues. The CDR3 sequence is CASSYRQFADTQYF. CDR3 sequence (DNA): TGTGCCAGCAGTTACCGACAGTTCGCAGATACGCAGTATTTT.

CDR3 region: CASSLGQDYGYTF. CDR3 sequence (DNA): TGTGCCAGCAGCTTGGGACAGGACTATGGCTACACCTTC. The chain has TRBV7-3 and TRBJ1-2, with 8 bases lining up with TRBD1. This CDR3 is 13 amino acids long. Losses at the gene ends were 3 bases for V and 3 bases for J; bases not matched to a gene: 0. The germline V gene has CDR1 SGHTA and CDR2 FQGTGA.

DNA for the CDR3: TGCGCCAGCAGCCTATTTGACAGGGTATCCACCGGGGAGCTGTTTTTT. It is translated as CASSLFDRVSTGELFF. The V gene is TRBV5-1, the J gene TRBJ2-2; 7 nucleotides align to TRBD1. This CDR3 region has 16 residues. Germline CDR1 reads SGHRS; CDR2 reads YFSETQ. J lost 4 bases, V lost 4 bases, and 10 bases had no gene match.